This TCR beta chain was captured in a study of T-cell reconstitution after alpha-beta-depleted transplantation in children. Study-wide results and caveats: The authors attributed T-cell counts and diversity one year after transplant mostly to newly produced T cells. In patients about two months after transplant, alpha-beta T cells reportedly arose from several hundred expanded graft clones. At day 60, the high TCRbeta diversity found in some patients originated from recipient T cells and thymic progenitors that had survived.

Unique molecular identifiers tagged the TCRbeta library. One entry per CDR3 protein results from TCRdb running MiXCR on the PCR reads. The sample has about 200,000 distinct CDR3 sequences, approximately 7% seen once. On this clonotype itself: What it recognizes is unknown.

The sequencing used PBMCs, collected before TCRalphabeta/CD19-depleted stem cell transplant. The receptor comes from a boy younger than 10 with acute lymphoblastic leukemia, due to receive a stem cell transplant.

Here the CDR3 DNA reads TGTGCCAGCAGCCCAACGGGTATTCGGGATGGCTACACCTTC. It is translated as CASSPTGIRDGYTF. The V and J genes are TRBV7-9 and TRBJ1-2; D not resolved. V lost 5 bases to trimming and J lost 6 bases, with 16 bases between them. In germline, CDR1 is SEHNR, CDR2 FQNEAQ (reference sequence). The CDR3 covers 14 residues.